The 25 T cell receptor beta chains below all came from one sample that was sequenced in a study of blood T cell repertoires in COVID-19. Sequencing used immunoSEQ multiplex PCR; TCRdb keeps in-frame clones, though not all of them. The sample includes about 210,000 clones, 65% to 85% of them seen just once. Sequencing was performed on peripheral blood. The receptors shown here come from a man between 50 and 59 years old with active or convalescent COVID-19.

Only one count was recorded for this clone. This chain joins TRBV18 and TRBJ2-7; D is perhaps TRBD2 (5 bases). Germline values: CDR1 KGHSH, CDR2 LQKENI. The V end was cut by 0 bases, the J end by 3 bases, with 12 bases between. The CDR3 is made up of 15 amino acids. CDR3 protein: CASSPPFRGNYEQYF. The DNA of the CDR3 is TGTGCCAGCTCACCACCCTTTCGAGGGAACTACGAGCAGTACTTC.

CDR3 in DNA: TGTGCCAGCAGCGTTGACCGGGGCGGGGGTGGCTACACCTTC. Residues: CASSVDRGGGGYTF. V and J are TRBV2 and TRBJ1-2, with D possibly matching TRBD1 (5 bases). Looked up from germline, CDR1 is SNHLY and CDR2 is FYNNEI. The CDR3 is 14 amino acids. Deletions cut 6 bases from V and 7 bases from J, with 18 bases between.

The J gene is TRBJ1-1, the V gene TRBV2; 8 positions agree with TRBD1. Germline CDR1 and CDR2: SNHLY and FYNNEI. The junction had 13 bases not matched to a gene; V was cut back by 6 bases and J by 1 base. The CDR3 is 17 residues long. In DNA, the CDR3 is TGTGCCAGCAGGTTCGACAGGGGATATGGCGGGAACACTGAAGCTTTCTTT. Protein sequence: CASRFDRGYGGNTEAFF.

V gene TRBV4-2 combines with J gene TRBJ2-7; TRBD2 might be the D (6 bases). CDR3 size: 17 residues. Trimming took off 3 bases at V and 2 bases at J, with 20 bases between the two ends. Per germline, CDR1 LGHNA and CDR2 YNFKEQ. The CDR3 DNA sequence: TGTGCCAGCAGCCAGGCCTCTTGGGCGGGGCGTCCCTACGAGCAGTACTTC. Protein product: CASSQASWAGRPYEQYF.

This clone is a singleton in its sample. The chain carries TRBV3-1 (or the pseudogene TRBV3-2) and TRBJ1-5; no firm D call. Trimming took off 4 bases at V and 1 base at J, with 5 bases between the two ends. There are 13 residues in the CDR3. From germline, CDR1 is LGHDT and CDR2 YNNKEL (reference sequence). The CDR3 loop reads CASSRASNQPQHF. CDR3 DNA: TGTGCCAGCAGCCGGGCCAGCAATCAGCCCCAGCATTTT.

The chain links TRBV7-6 to TRBJ1-3; D perhaps matches TRBD1 (6 bases). V lost 2 bases to trimming and J lost 0 bases, with 17 bases between them. The CDR3 is made up of 18 amino acids. Germline values: CDR1 SGHVS, CDR2 FNYEAQ. The CDR3 sequence: CASSLNRLDRYSGNTIYF. The DNA for the CDR3 is TGTGCCAGCAGCTTAAATCGGCTGGACAGATACTCTGGAAACACCATATATTTT.

This clone was detected once. The chain links TRBV28 to TRBJ2-1, with TRBD1 matching over 12 bases. The CDR3 extends over 15 amino acids. The trim removed 6 bases at V and 6 bases at J, leaving 6 bases unmatched. Germline V gene lookup returns CDR1 MDHEN and CDR2 SYDVKM. CDR3 in amino acids: CASSFPGQGANEQFF. The CDR3 region has the DNA TGTGCCAGCAGCTTTCCGGGACAGGGGGCCAATGAGCAGTTCTTC.

In regard to this clone: The identical CDR3 is also encoded by other nucleotide sequences in the sample. V usage is TRBV13 and J usage is TRBJ1-1; D perhaps matches TRBD1 (5 bases). Germline assignment: CDR1 PRHDT and CDR2 FYEKMQ (reference sequence). Trimming took 5 bases from V and 1 from J, leaving 29 bases between them. The CDR3 is 20 residues long. The CDR3 nucleotides read TGTGCCAGCAGCCCTACGGCGGGGGTCTTGGACCACGAACCGAACACTGAAGCTTTCTTT. Translation gives CASSPTAGVLDHEPNTEAFF. The variable domain in full, with the rest retrieved from reference TRBV13 and TRBJ1-1, is AAGVIQSPRHLIKEKRETATLKCYPIPRHDTVYWYQQGPGQDPQFLISFYEKMQSDKGSIPDRFSAQQFSDYHSELNMSSLELGDSALYFCASSPTAGVLDHEPNTEAFFGQGTRLTVV.

V gene TRBV7-6 combines with J gene TRBJ2-2; TRBD2 matches 8 bases. The V gene's germline CDR1 is SGHVS and CDR2 FNYEAQ. V was pared by 5 bases and J by 0 bases, with 11 bases of the junction left unmatched. The CDR3 spans 18 residues. The CDR3 coding sequence is TGTGCCAGCAGCGCTTTCCCGGGACTAGAGCCGAACACCGGGGAGCTGTTTTTT. It specifies CASSAFPGLEPNTGELFF.

As regards this clone: This same CDR3 is encoded by further DNA sequences in the sample. The V and J genes are TRBV12-5 and TRBJ2-3; a weak D match, TRBD2 (6 bases). This CDR3 is built from 14 residues. V lost 5 bases to trimming and J lost 3 bases, with 12 bases between them. Germline V gene lookup returns CDR1 LGHNT and CDR2 FRNRAP. The CDR3 DNA follows: TGTGCTAGTGGTCCCGGTGGGGGGACAGATACGCAGTATTTT. This sequence encodes CASGPGGGTDTQYF.

V and J are TRBV25-1 and TRBJ1-1; unclear D gene. V dropped 8 bases and J dropped 0 bases, with 10 bases sitting between them. Germline V gives CDR1 MGHDK, CDR2 SYGVNS. CDR3 length equals 13 residues. The CDR3 is CASGREVNTEAFF. In DNA form, the CDR3 reads TGTGCCAGCGGTCGGGAGGTGAACACTGAAGCTTTCTTT.

The V and J genes are TRBV6-2 or TRBV6-3 and TRBJ2-1; possibly TRBD2 for D (5 bases). The CDR3 has 16 amino acids. The germline V gene encodes CDR1 MNHEY and CDR2 SVGEGT. Trimming stripped 3 bases from V and 2 bases from J, with 14 bases between. This chain's CDR3 is CASSYPPSGTYNEQFF. CDR3 DNA: TGTGCCAGCAGTTATCCCCCCAGCGGCACCTACAATGAGCAGTTCTTC.

The rearrangement joins TRBV29-1 to TRBJ1-2; D gene uncertain. The CDR3 contains 11 residues. The V gene's germline CDR1 is SQVTM and CDR2 ANQGSEA. V was cut by 7 bases and J by 8 bases, with 14 bases left in between. The CDR3: CSGWGGRGYTF. The CDR3 DNA reads TGCAGCGGTTGGGGAGGGAGAGGCTACACCTTC. Supplemented by reference TRBV29-1 and TRBJ1-2, the full variable domain reads SAVISQKPSRDICQRGTSLTIQCQVDSQVTMMFWYRQQPGQSLTLIATANQGSEATYESGFVIDKFPISRPNLTFSTLTVSNMSPEDSSIYLCSGWGGRGYTFGSGTRLTVV.

V usage is TRBV28 and J usage is TRBJ1-4; tentative D call: TRBD1 (5 bases). The CDR3 sequence is 17 residues long. Germline V gene lookup returns CDR1 MDHEN and CDR2 SYDVKM. V was cut by 3 bases and J by 7 bases, with 21 bases left in between. CDR3 region: CASSLYGQGPTGEKLFF. The CDR3 nucleotides read TGTGCCAGCAGTTTGTACGGCCAAGGCCCTACAGGTGAAAAACTGTTTTTT.

This chain links TRBV2 with TRBJ1-2; the D gene is possibly TRBD1 (5 bases). V lost 4 bases and J lost 6, with 15 bases in between. CDR1 is SNHLY, CDR2 FYNNEI, per germline. The CDR3 runs to 14 residues. CDR3 bases: TGTGCCAGCAGTGGGGCCGGGGGTAAGAATGGCTACACCTTC. Amino acids: CASSGAGGKNGYTF.

CDR3 in DNA: TGTGCCAGCAGCCAAGACCCACAGATCTACGAGCAGTACTTC. This sequence encodes CASSQDPQIYEQYF. V is TRBV3-1 (or the pseudogene TRBV3-2) and J is TRBJ2-7; the D is unclear. This CDR3 is built from 14 residues. Germline CDR1 reads LGHDT; CDR2 reads YNNKEL (reference sequence). V was pared by 0 bases and J by 3 bases, with 9 bases between.

This clone was recorded once. V and J are TRBV6-6 and TRBJ2-1; tentative D call: TRBD2 (6 bases). The CDR3 is made up of 13 amino acids. V dropped 4 bases and J dropped 2 bases, with 6 bases sitting between them. Germline CDR1 is MNHNY and CDR2 is SVGAGI (reference sequence). Written as DNA, the CDR3 is TGTGCCAGCAGTTCGGGAGCCTACAATGAGCAGTTCTTC. As protein: CASSSGAYNEQFF.

V is TRBV10-1 and J is TRBJ2-3; TRBD2 matches 8 bases. CDR1 and CDR2 (germline): WNHNN, SYGVQD (reference sequence). The V segment lost 3 bases and the J segment 5 bases; nucleotides outside the gene matches: 10. This CDR3 comprises 16 residues. This chain's CDR3 is CASSDSGAGERDTQYF. The CDR3, as DNA: TGCGCCAGCAGTGATAGCGGAGCGGGAGAAAGAGATACGCAGTATTTT.

This clone was detected a few times. The rearrangement uses TRBV29-1 and TRBJ2-2; no firm D call. The V gene's germline CDR1 is SQVTM and CDR2 ANQGSEA. Trimming stripped 7 bases from V and 3 bases from J, with 12 bases between. The CDR3 has 13 amino acids. The DNA for the CDR3 is TGCAGCGGTAGAAGTACTTACACCGGGGAGCTGTTTTTT. Translating gives CSGRSTYTGELFF.

V usage is TRBV5-1 and J usage is TRBJ2-1; D ambiguous. From germline, CDR1 is SGHRS and CDR2 YFSETQ. V was pared by 1 base and J by 4 bases, with 6 bases between. The CDR3 consists of 13 residues. The CDR3 nucleotides read TGCGCCAGCAGCTTGTTCGGGTACAATGAGCAGTTCTTC. Amino acid sequence: CASSLFGYNEQFF.

This clone was seen a single time. The J gene is TRBJ2-5, the V gene TRBV6-6; D may be TRBD1 (6 bases). Germline assignment: CDR1 MNHNY and CDR2 SVGAGI (reference sequence). The V and J ends lost 5 bases and 5 bases respectively, with 24 bases between them. The CDR3 runs to 17 residues. The CDR3 DNA sequence: TGTGCCAGCAGTCCCCTCCAGCGCCAGGGGTGGGGGGAGACCCAGTACTTC. This gives the protein CASSPLQRQGWGETQYF.

This rearrangement joins TRBV6-2 or TRBV6-3 to TRBJ2-1, with 12 bases matching TRBD2. The CDR3 has 17 residues. Per the germline V gene, CDR1 is MNHEY and CDR2 is SVGEGT. V was clipped by 2 bases and J by 7 bases; unmatched bases: 9. The CDR3 DNA is TGTGCCAGCAGTTACGAGGCTAGCGGGGGGGCTTGGAATGAGCAGTTCTTC. Translated: CASSYEASGGAWNEQFF.

This sequence joins TRBV4-2 and TRBJ1-6; weak D call: TRBD1 (6 bases). The CDR3 is made up of 12 amino acids. Germline V gene data show CDR1 as LGHNA and CDR2 as YNFKEQ. V gave up 3 bases and J gave up 14 bases, with 11 bases separating them. CDR3: CASSHRGGALHF. The CDR3 region has the DNA TGTGCCAGCAGCCACAGGGGTGGGGCCCTCCACTTT.

This clone was counted once. V is TRBV6-5 and J is TRBJ1-1; a possible D gene is TRBD1 (5 bases). This CDR3 spans 14 amino acids. V shed 2 bases and J shed 6 bases, with 13 bases lying between them. Germline CDR1 MNHEY, CDR2 SVGAGI. CDR3 sequence: CASSYQPAGAEAFF. The DNA for the CDR3 is TGTGCCAGCAGTTACCAGCCTGCGGGGGCTGAAGCTTTCTTT.

The gene calls are TRBV27 and TRBJ2-1; a weak D match, TRBD2 (7 bases). The V end was cut by 9 bases, the J end by 7 bases, with 22 bases between. Germline assignment: CDR1 MNHEY and CDR2 SMNVEV (reference sequence). The CDR3 contains 15 residues. The CDR3 here is CASTLGGAFGNEQFF. DNA for the CDR3: TGTGCCAGTACGCTTGGGGGGGCCTTCGGGAATGAGCAGTTCTTC.